This TCR beta chain was found in a study of blood T cells in healthy people across ages. It was with a sample-barcoded 5' primer and a J-beta primer mix that a second PCR of about 7 to 12 cycles was run. TCRdb re-called the 5' RACE reads with MiXCR, one entry per CDR3 protein. The profile covers just under 550,000 distinct CDR3 sequences, with about 24% appearing a single time and approximately 10% taken by the ten largest. This clonotype was seen a few times. The CDR3 spans 16 residues. The V gene's germline CDR1 is GTSNPN and CDR2 SVGIG (reference sequence). V was clipped by 0 bases and J by 8 bases, with 20 bases between them. These data were also reused for a study on T cells of mothers and their children. That work contributes: The shaping of TCR recombination output by thymic selection is similar in related and unrelated pairs.

The TCR comes from a boy younger than 18 in good health. The chain uses TRBV30 and TRBJ2-1; no clear D. The sequencing sample was made of blood. CDR3 amino acids: CAWSVSPQGLGDEQFF. The CDR3 DNA reads as TGTGCCTGGAGTGTCTCCCCTCAAGGGCTGGGCGATGAGCAGTTCTTC.